This TCR beta chain was documented in a study of molecular identifiers for immune sequencing clone quantification. Study-wide results and caveats: Clonotypes topping 20 RNA copies carried over 97% of effector molecules but under 1% of naive ones.

Preparation methods for the bulk TCR libraries were those previously described, with listed TCR primers. TCRdb reprocessed the PCR reads via MiXCR and lists one record per CDR3 protein. The profile shows about 9,800 distinct CDR3 sequences, just under 20% of them singletons. A CD8+CD4-CCR7+CD45RA+ phenotype served as the sorting definition for naive CD8 T cells. V shed 5 bases and J shed 3 bases, with 14 bases lying between them. This CDR3 comprises 14 residues. Concerning this clonotype: Its antigen is unknown.

The sequenced sample consisted of naive CD8+ T cells from blood, with Jurkat cell RNA spiked in. Subset defined: FACS-sorted CD8+CD4-CCR7+CD45RA+ naive T cells. The receptor's source is a human donor in good health. Some libraries in this study had Jurkat cell RNA spiked in. The V gene is TRBV12-3 or TRBV12-4, the J gene TRBJ2-7, with a possible D match to TRBD1 (6 bases). The DNA of the CDR3 is TGTGCCAGCAGTGTGAGACAGGCATTCTACGAGCAGTACTTC. Amino acids: CASSVRQAFYEQYF.